This T cell receptor (beta chain) is drawn from a study of cytomegalovirus exposure and HLA in healthy donors. Nominal health characterized the donors when sampled, though unrecorded immune exposures were likely. The study's findings and limits: Fewer N-insertions (relative to the approximately 670-donor mean) were reportedly seen in an Asian-associated ancestry cluster in a later analysis.

The PCR ran on 60 Vbeta and 13 Jbeta primers. Generated by immunoSEQ multiplex PCR, the TCRdb table keeps only in-frame clones and is missing some. The sample includes 150,000 to 200,000 clones, 82% seen only once; the top ten take approximately 1.4%. Remarks on this clone: Its cognate antigen is unknown.

The length of the CDR3 is 16 residues. J was trimmed by 7 bases and V by 0 bases; bases with no gene match: 9. Germline values: CDR1 ENHRY, CDR2 SYGVKD. The TCR comes from a girl between 5 and 17 years old in good health and CMV-seropositive. The chain employs TRBV10-3 and TRBJ2-7; the match to TRBD2 covers 10 bases. Sequences were obtained from PBMCs. CDR3 residues: CAISESPIAGGREQYF. The CDR3 nucleotides are TGTGCCATCAGTGAGTCTCCTATAGCGGGAGGTCGAGAGCAGTACTTC.